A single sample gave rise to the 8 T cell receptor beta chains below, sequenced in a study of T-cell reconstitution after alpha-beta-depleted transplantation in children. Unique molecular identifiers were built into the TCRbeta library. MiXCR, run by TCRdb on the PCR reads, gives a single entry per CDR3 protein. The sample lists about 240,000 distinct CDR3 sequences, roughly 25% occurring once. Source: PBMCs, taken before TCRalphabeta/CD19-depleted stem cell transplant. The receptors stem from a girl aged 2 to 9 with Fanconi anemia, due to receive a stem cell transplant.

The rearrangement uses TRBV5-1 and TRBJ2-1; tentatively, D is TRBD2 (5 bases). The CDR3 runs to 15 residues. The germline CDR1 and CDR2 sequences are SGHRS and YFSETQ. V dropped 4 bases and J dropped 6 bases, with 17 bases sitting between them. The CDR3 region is CASSHQLVNGNEQFF. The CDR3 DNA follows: TGCGCCAGCAGCCACCAACTAGTCAACGGCAATGAGCAGTTCTTC.

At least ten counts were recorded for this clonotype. Here the CDR3 DNA reads TGCAGTGCCCGAACCCTATCCTCACCCCTCCACTTT. Translating it yields CSARTLSSPLHF. The gene calls are TRBV20-1 and TRBJ1-6; D is unresolved. Germline assignment: CDR1 DFQATT and CDR2 SNEGSKA (reference sequence). The CDR3 length is 12 residues. Trimming shortened V by 6 bases and J by 10 bases, and 13 bases separated the two germline ends.

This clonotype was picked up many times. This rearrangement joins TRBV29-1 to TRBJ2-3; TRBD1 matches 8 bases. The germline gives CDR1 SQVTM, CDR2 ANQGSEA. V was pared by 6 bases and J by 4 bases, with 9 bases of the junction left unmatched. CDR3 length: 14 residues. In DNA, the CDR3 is TGCAGCGTGGCAGGGCCAGGGGGCCCAGATACGCAGTATTTT. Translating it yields CSVAGPGGPDTQYF.

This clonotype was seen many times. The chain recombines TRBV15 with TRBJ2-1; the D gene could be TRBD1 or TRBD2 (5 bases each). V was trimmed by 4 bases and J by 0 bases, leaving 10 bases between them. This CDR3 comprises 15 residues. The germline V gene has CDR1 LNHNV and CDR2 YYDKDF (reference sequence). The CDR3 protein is CATSTGAASYNEQFF. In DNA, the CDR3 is TGTGCCACCAGCACCGGGGCAGCCTCCTACAATGAGCAGTTCTTC.

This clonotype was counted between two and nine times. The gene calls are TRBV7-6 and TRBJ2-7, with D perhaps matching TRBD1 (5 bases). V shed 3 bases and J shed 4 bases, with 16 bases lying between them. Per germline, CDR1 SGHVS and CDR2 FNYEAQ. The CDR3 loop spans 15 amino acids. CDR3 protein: CASSLMDTPLYEQYF. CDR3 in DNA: TGTGCCAGCAGCTTGATGGACACCCCCCTATACGAGCAGTACTTC.

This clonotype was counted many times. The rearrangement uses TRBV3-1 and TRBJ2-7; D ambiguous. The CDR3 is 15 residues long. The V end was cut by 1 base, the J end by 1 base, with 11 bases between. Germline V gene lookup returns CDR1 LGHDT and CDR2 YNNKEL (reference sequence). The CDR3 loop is CASSQVSYGSYEQYF. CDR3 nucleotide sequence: TGTGCCAGCAGCCAAGTTAGTTATGGGTCCTACGAGCAGTACTTC.

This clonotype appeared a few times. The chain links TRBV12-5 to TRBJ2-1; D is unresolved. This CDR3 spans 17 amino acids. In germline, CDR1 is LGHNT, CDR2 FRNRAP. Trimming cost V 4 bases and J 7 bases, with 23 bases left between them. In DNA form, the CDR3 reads TGTGCTAGTGGTTCCCCTTCCTACCGTGGAAATTGGAATGAGCAGTTCTTC. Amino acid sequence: CASGSPSYRGNWNEQFF.

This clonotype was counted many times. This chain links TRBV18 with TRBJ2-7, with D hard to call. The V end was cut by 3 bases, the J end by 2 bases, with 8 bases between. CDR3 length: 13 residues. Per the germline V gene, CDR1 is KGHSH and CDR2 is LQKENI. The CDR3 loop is CASSPSRTYEQYF. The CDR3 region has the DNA TGTGCCAGCTCACCCAGTAGAACCTACGAGCAGTACTTC. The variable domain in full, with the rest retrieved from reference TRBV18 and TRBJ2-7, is NAGVMQNPRHLVRRRGQEARLRCSPMKGHSHVYWYRQLPEEGLKFMVYLQKENIIDESGMPKERFSAEFPKEGPSILRIQQVVRGDSAAYFCASSPSRTYEQYFGPGTRLTVT.